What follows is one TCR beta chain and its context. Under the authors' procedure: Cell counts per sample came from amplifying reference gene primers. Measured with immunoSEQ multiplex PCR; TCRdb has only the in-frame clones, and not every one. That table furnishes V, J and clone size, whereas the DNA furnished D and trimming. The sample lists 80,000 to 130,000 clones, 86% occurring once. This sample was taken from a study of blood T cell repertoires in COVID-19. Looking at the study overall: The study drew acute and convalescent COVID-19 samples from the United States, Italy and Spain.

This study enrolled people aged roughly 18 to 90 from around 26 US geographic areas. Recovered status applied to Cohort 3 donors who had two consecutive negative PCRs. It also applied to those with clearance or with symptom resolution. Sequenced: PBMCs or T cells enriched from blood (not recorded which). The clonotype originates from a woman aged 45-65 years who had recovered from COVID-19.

CDR3 residues: CASSLRAAGANVLTF. The CDR3 coding sequence is TGTGCCAGCAGCTTGAGGGCAGCTGGGGCCAACGTCCTGACTTTC. The chain is built from TRBV3-1 (or the pseudogene TRBV3-2) and TRBJ2-6; a possible D gene is TRBD2 (5 bases). CDR1 LGHDT and CDR2 YNNKEL come from the germline V gene (reference sequence). The CDR3 has 15 residues. V lost 5 bases to trimming and J lost 2 bases, with 10 bases between them.